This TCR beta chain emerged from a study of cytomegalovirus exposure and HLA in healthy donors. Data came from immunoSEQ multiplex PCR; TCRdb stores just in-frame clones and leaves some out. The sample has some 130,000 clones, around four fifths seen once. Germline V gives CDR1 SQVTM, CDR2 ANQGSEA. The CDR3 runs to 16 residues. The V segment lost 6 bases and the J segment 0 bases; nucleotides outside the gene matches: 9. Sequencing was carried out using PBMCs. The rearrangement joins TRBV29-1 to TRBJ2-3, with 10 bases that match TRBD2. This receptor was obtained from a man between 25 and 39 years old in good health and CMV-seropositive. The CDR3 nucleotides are TGCAGCGTCAATACCCTAGCGGGAGCGAGCACAGATACGCAGTATTTT. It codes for CSVNTLAGASTDTQYF.